The next 19 T cell receptor beta chains were all read from a single sample in a study of human versus mouse CDR3 diversity and MHC coevolution. Assay used: immunoSEQ multiplex PCR; TCRdb lists only in-frame clones, some missing. The sample includes tens of thousands of clones, about 93% of them seen just once. Sequenced input: naive CD4+ T cells from blood. The subset is: CD45RO-negative CD62L-positive naive CD4 T cells. These receptors were taken from a person between 55 and 69 years old in good health.

V and J are TRBV4-1 and TRBJ2-7; D uncertain. Germline V lookup: CDR1 MGHRA, CDR2 YSYEKL. V gave up 1 base and J gave up 0 bases, with 13 bases separating them. The CDR3 covers 16 residues. The CDR3 region has the DNA TGCGCCAGCAGCCAAGCCTTAAGCCGGAGCTCCTACGAGCAGTACTTC. It yields the protein CASSQALSRSSYEQYF.

This clone was seen just once. The chain joins TRBV14 to TRBJ1-2, with a weak D call TRBD1 (5 bases). The CDR3 runs 15 residues. V lost 4 bases to trimming and J lost 7 bases, with 19 bases between them. The V gene's germline CDR1 is SGHDN and CDR2 FVKESK. The CDR3 sequence: CASSPSWGLTSGYTF. The CDR3 DNA reads TGTGCCAGCAGCCCCAGTTGGGGCTTAACGAGTGGCTACACCTTC.

In this sample, this clone turned up a few times. This chain joins TRBV14 and TRBJ1-2, with TRBD1 matching over 7 bases. V trimming: 4 bases; J trimming: 3 bases; junction bases outside the gene matches: 8. This CDR3 contains 15 residues. The germline gives CDR1 SGHDN, CDR2 FVKESK. This CDR3 is CASSRGGLGDYGYTF. The CDR3 bases are TGTGCCAGCAGCCGAGGGGGCTTAGGGGACTATGGCTACACCTTC.

The V call is TRBV7-9, the J call TRBJ2-3; 9 bases map to TRBD2. Germline lookup yields CDR1 SEHNR and CDR2 FQNEAQ (reference sequence). The trim removed 1 base at V and 2 bases at J, leaving 4 bases unmatched. The CDR3 sequence is 16 residues long. CDR3 sequence reads: CASSLEAGGITDTQYF. CDR3 DNA sequence: TGTGCCAGCAGCTTAGAGGCGGGAGGGATCACAGATACGCAGTATTTT.

This chain uses TRBV4-1 with TRBJ2-4; tentatively, D is TRBD1 (5 bases). This CDR3 contains 13 residues. Germline CDR1 reads MGHRA; CDR2 reads YSYEKL. Trimming removed 1 base from V and 13 bases from J, with 14 bases in between. DNA for the CDR3: TGCGCCAGCAGCCAAGCCCAGGGTGGGAAGCAGTACTTC. The encoded protein is CASSQAQGGKQYF.

The chain employs TRBV5-6 and TRBJ2-7, with D perhaps matching TRBD2 (5 bases). The CDR3 has 13 amino acids. Deletions cut 1 base from V and 7 bases from J, with 12 bases between. Germline V gene lookup returns CDR1 SGHDT and CDR2 YYEEEE. CDR3 coding DNA: TGTGCCAGCAGCTTGTACTTTCCGGGAGAGCAGTACTTC. The encoded protein is CASSLYFPGEQYF.

The V gene is TRBV19, the J gene TRBJ1-4, with D unresolved. The V end lost 6 bases, the J end lost 3 bases, and 11 bases lay between the germline ends. The CDR3 has 14 residues. Germline V gives CDR1 LNHDA, CDR2 SQIVND (reference sequence). CDR3 sequence reads: CASRTDPANEKLFF. The CDR3 bases are TGTGCCAGTAGGACTGACCCCGCTAATGAAAAACTGTTTTTT.

The gene calls are TRBV19 and TRBJ2-2, with a tentative D call TRBD1 (5 bases). Deletions cut 6 bases from V and 1 base from J, with 9 bases between. The CDR3 consists of 14 residues. Germline lookup yields CDR1 LNHDA and CDR2 SQIVND (reference sequence). The CDR3 DNA is TGTGCCAGTAGATCGACAGTGAACACCGGGGAGCTGTTTTTT. Its protein product is CASRSTVNTGELFF.

This rearrangement joins TRBV30 to TRBJ2-3; 16 bases map to TRBD2. V gave up 0 bases and J gave up 4 bases; unmatched junction bases: 25. The CDR3 contains 24 residues. Germline V gives CDR1 GTSNPN, CDR2 SVGIG (reference sequence). CDR3 region: CAWSVQGRGYGTSGRVIMADTQYF. The DNA for the CDR3 is TGTGCCTGGAGTGTACAGGGCAGGGGATACGGGACTAGCGGGAGGGTTATCATGGCAGATACGCAGTATTTT.

V is TRBV19 and J is TRBJ1-3; TRBD1 might be the D (5 bases). The germline gives CDR1 LNHDA, CDR2 SQIVND (reference sequence). This CDR3 has 15 amino acids. Trimming shortened V by 0 bases and J by 4 bases, and 10 bases separated the two germline ends. The CDR3 nucleotides are TGTGCCAGTAGTATAGATCTGCGGGGCGGAAACACCATATATTTT. Protein: CASSIDLRGGNTIYF.

The count of this clone is one. The chain is built from TRBV7-3 and TRBJ2-2; 13 nucleotides line up with TRBD2. The J segment lost 1 base and the V segment lost 8 bases, leaving 1 base of the junction unmatched. Germline values: CDR1 SGHTA, CDR2 FQGTGA. The CDR3 extends over 15 amino acids. The CDR3 nucleotides read TGTGCCAGCCGACTAGCGGGAGGGAACACCGGGGAGCTGTTTTTT. This translates into CASRLAGGNTGELFF.

Here the CDR3 reads CASRTGMDTQYF. DNA of the CDR3: TGTGCCAGCAGAACAGGCATGGATACGCAGTATTTT. V usage is TRBV27 and J usage is TRBJ2-3; D possibly corresponds to TRBD1 (5 bases). The CDR3 has 12 residues. V lost 6 bases, J lost 6 bases, and 10 bases lay in between. Germline-derived CDR1 and CDR2 are MNHEY and SMNVEV (reference sequence).

The CDR3 loop is CASSVTTSGRASDTQYF. As DNA, the CDR3 is TGTGCCAGCAGCGTCACTACTAGCGGGAGGGCATCCGATACGCAGTATTTT. The rearrangement links TRBV9 to TRBJ2-3; 13 bases agree with TRBD2. The V gene's germline CDR1 is SGDLS and CDR2 YYNGEE. Trimming cost V 2 bases and J 6 bases; bases outside gene matches: 9. CDR3 size: 17 residues. Looking up the rest from reference TRBV9 and TRBJ2-3 gives the full variable domain: DSGVTQTPKHLITATGQRVTLRCSPRSGDLSVYWYQQSLDQGLQFLIQYYNGEERAKGNILERFSAQQFPDLHSELNLSSLELGDSALYFCASSVTTSGRASDTQYFGPGTRLTVL.

The V gene is TRBV7-9, the J gene TRBJ2-7; possible D gene TRBD2, 6 bases. The CDR3 is 13 residues long. V dropped 7 bases and J dropped 0 bases, with 10 bases sitting between them. The germline V gene encodes CDR1 SEHNR and CDR2 FQNEAQ (reference sequence). The CDR3 loop is CASTGLLSYEQYF. The CDR3 bases are TGTGCCAGCACGGGACTTCTCTCCTACGAGCAGTACTTC.

The CDR3 loop reads CASSVRDPNTGELFF. The CDR3 nucleotides read TGTGCCAGCAGTGTGCGGGACCCGAACACCGGGGAGCTGTTTTTT. This chain connects TRBV6-1 to TRBJ2-2, with D perhaps TRBD2 (6 bases). Trimming shortened V by 4 bases and J by 0 bases, and 9 bases separated the two germline ends. This CDR3 has 15 amino acids. Germline assignment: CDR1 MNHNS and CDR2 SASEGT.

The chain links TRBV6-5 to TRBJ1-4, with 7 bases lining up with TRBD1. CDR3 length: 14 residues. CDR1 MNHEY and CDR2 SVGAGI come from the germline V gene. Trimming at V came to 5 bases and at J to 6 bases, leaving 6 bases not matched to a gene. The CDR3 DNA follows: TGTGCCAGCAGTGGGACAGCTCTCCATGAAAAACTGTTTTTT. Translating it yields CASSGTALHEKLFF.

The chain carries TRBV6-1 and TRBJ1-5, with unresolved D. Germline values: CDR1 MNHNS, CDR2 SASEGT. The CDR3 has 15 amino acids. Trimming shortened V by 7 bases and J by 2 bases, and 15 bases separated the two germline ends. Here the CDR3 reads CASMIDSLGNQPQHF. The CDR3 coding sequence is TGTGCCAGCATGATAGATAGTTTGGGCAATCAGCCCCAGCATTTT.

This rearrangement joins TRBV7-8 to TRBJ1-1, with D unresolved. The V end lost 0 bases, the J end lost 5 bases, and 7 bases lay between the germline ends. Germline V gene lookup returns CDR1 SGHVS and CDR2 FQNEAQ. This CDR3 has 13 amino acids. The CDR3 is CASSLARETEAFF. In DNA form, the CDR3 reads TGTGCCAGCAGCTTAGCGCGGGAAACTGAAGCTTTCTTT.

The chain links TRBV2 to TRBJ2-3; tentative D call: TRBD2 (6 bases). CDR1 SNHLY and CDR2 FYNNEI come from the germline V gene. Trimming removed 6 bases at V and 1 base at J, with 14 bases between. The CDR3 totals 15 residues. The CDR3 protein is CASRKTRGGTDTQYF. CDR3 in DNA: TGTGCCAGCAGGAAGACTAGAGGTGGCACAGATACGCAGTATTTT. The variable domain in full, with the rest retrieved from reference TRBV2 and TRBJ2-3, is EPEVTQTPSHQVTQMGQEVILRCVPISNHLYFYWYRQILGQKVEFLVSFYNNEISEKSEIFDDQFSVERPDGSNFTLKIRSTKLEDSAMYFCASRKTRGGTDTQYFGPGTRLTVL.